This is a list of T cell receptor beta chains from one sample in a study of OX40 agonist ivuxolimab in advanced cancers. Profiling relied on immunoSEQ multiplex PCR, and the TCRdb table lists in-frame clones only, not all of them. The table has some 89,000 clones, about 80% seen once. Sample: CD4+ or CD8+ T cells sorted from blood, taken in a trial of the OX40 agonist ivuxolimab. These receptors were taken from an adult with an advanced solid tumor such as melanoma, head and neck, liver or kidney cancer. CDR3s include the opening cysteine and the closing phenylalanine or tryptophan. D genes are given only for firm matches. Rows give clone size only sometimes, using once, few, many, or a class for an expanded clone.

V gene	D gene	J gene	clone size	CDR3 protein	CDR3 DNA
TRBV11-2	NA	TRBJ1-3	NA	CASSQRRGRGNTIYF	TGTGCCAGCAGCCAAAGGAGGGGGAGAGGAAACACCATATATTTT
TRBV19	TRBD1	TRBJ1-5	once	CASSISRTGPGQPQHF	TGTGCCAGTAGTATATCTAGGACAGGCCCCGGTCAGCCCCAGCATTTT
TRBV29-1	NA	TRBJ2-7	NA	CSVAEDHEQYF	TGCAGCGTTGCCGAGGACCACGAGCAGTACTTC
TRBV18	NA	TRBJ1-5	NA	CASSPSVAGNNQPQHF	TGTGCCAGCTCACCCAGCGTGGCAGGGAACAATCAGCCCCAGCATTTT
TRBV28	NA	TRBJ2-7	NA	CASSSPGQSSYEQYF	TGTGCCAGCAGTTCCCCAGGACAGTCCTCATACGAGCAGTACTTC
TRBV28	TRBD1	TRBJ1-3	once	CASSLSVTGTMYSGNTIYF	TGTGCCAGCAGTTTATCCGTGACAGGGACAATGTACTCTGGAAACACCATATATTTT
TRBV7-2	NA	TRBJ2-4	NA	CASSFRQPPNIQYF	TGTGCCAGCAGCTTTCGGCAGCCCCCAAACATTCAGTACTTC
TRBV7-3	TRBD1	TRBJ2-2	NA	CASSVGTANTGELFF	TGTGCCAGCAGCGTCGGGACAGCGAACACCGGGGAGCTGTTTTTT
TRBV19	TRBD1	TRBJ2-7	once	CASRPGQASYEQYF	TGTGCCAGTAGACCAGGACAGGCCTCCTACGAGCAGTACTTC
TRBV27	NA	TRBJ2-5	few	CASSDDGWQTQYF	TGTGCCAGCAGCGATGACGGGTGGCAGACCCAGTACTTC
TRBV18	TRBD1	TRBJ1-5	NA	CASSPATGVGNQPQHF	TGTGCCAGCTCACCGGCGACAGGGGTTGGGAATCAGCCCCAGCATTTT
TRBV6-5	TRBD2	TRBJ2-1	NA	CASSYGLVYNEQFF	TGTGCCAGCAGTTACGGACTAGTCTACAATGAGCAGTTCTTC
TRBV6-5	NA	TRBJ2-7	once	CASSYLVGYEQYF	TGTGCCAGCAGTTACTTGGTTGGCTACGAGCAGTACTTC
TRBV28	TRBD1	TRBJ2-7	few	CASILRDRVHEQYF	TGTGCCAGCATCCTCCGGGACAGGGTCCACGAGCAGTACTTC
TRBV30	NA	TRBJ1-6	few	CAWSVGGDNSPLHF	TGTGCCTGGAGTGTAGGAGGGGACAATTCACCCCTCCACTTT
TRBV28	NA	TRBJ1-2	NA	CASSLWEGYTF	TGTGCCAGCAGTTTATGGGAGGGCTACACCTTC
TRBV5-6	TRBD2	TRBJ2-5	NA	CASSLASGPAGGQTQYF	TGTGCCAGCAGCTTGGCTTCTGGTCCGGCGGGGGGACAGACCCAGTACTTC
TRBV7-2	NA	TRBJ2-5	NA	CASSLTPYQLQETQYF	TGTGCCAGCAGCTTAACGCCTTACCAGCTCCAAGAGACCCAGTACTTC
TRBV5-4	NA	TRBJ1-3	NA	CASSLTISGNTIYF	TGTGCCAGCAGCTTAACGATCTCTGGAAACACCATATATTTT
TRBV4-1	TRBD1	TRBJ1-2	NA	CASSRTTGGAGYGYTF	TGCGCCAGCAGCCGGACCACAGGGGGAGCAGGCTATGGCTACACCTTC
TRBV18	NA	TRBJ2-5	NA	CASSLRDEIWETQYF	TGTGCCAGCTCACTCCGGGATGAGATATGGGAGACCCAGTACTTC
TRBV5-1	NA	TRBJ1-2	NA	CASSWTPNKDSTSGYTF	TGCGCCAGCAGCTGGACGCCAAACAAGGACAGCACCTCTGGCTACACCTTC
TRBV7-2	NA	TRBJ1-1	NA	CASSLEEGRTEAFF	TGTGCCAGCAGCTTAGAAGAGGGTAGGACTGAAGCTTTCTTT
TRBV7-6	NA	TRBJ2-1	NA	CASSLRGQHENEQFF	TGTGCCAGCAGCCTCAGGGGCCAACATGAAAATGAGCAGTTCTTC
TRBV5-1	NA	TRBJ2-1	NA	CASSTRAGWNNEQFF	TGCGCCAGCAGCACGCGGGCAGGTTGGAACAATGAGCAGTTCTTC
TRBV2	NA	TRBJ1-5	few	CASGPLGQPQHF	TGTGCCAGCGGACCTTTAGGTCAGCCCCAGCATTTT
TRBV7-2	NA	TRBJ1-1	once	CASSQEAASTEAFF	TGTGCCAGCAGCCAAGAGGCTGCTAGCACTGAAGCTTTCTTT
TRBV7-3	NA	TRBJ2-5	NA	CASSPTTRGLLETQYF	TGTGCCAGCAGCCCAACCACCAGGGGTTTGTTGGAGACCCAGTACTTC